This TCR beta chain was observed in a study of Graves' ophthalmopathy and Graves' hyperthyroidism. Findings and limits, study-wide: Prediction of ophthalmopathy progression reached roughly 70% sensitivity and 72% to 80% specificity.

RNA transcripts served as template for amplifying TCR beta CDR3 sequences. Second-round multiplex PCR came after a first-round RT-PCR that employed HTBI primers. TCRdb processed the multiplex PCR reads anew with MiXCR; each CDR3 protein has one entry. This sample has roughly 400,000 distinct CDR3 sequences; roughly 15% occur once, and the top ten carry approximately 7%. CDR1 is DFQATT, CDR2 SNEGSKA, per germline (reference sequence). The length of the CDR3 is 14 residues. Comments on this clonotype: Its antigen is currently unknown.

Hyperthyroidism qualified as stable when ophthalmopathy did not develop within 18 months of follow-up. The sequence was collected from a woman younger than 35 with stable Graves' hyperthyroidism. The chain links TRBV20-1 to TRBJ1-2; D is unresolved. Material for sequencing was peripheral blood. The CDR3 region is CSPLGHYEPYGYTF. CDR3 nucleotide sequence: TGCAGCCCCCTCGGCCACTACGAGCCCTATGGCTACACCTTC.